One and the same sample provided the 28 T cell receptor beta chains below, sequenced in a study of T-cell memory formation after mild COVID-19. A single record per CDR3 protein comes from TCRdb applying MiXCR to the 5' RACE reads. The sample lists around 260,000 distinct CDR3 sequences; roughly 15% were seen once. The sequenced sample consisted of PBMCs or a T cell subset sorted from them (not recorded which). The receptor source for this set is a man aged 18 to 30 who had mild COVID-19 (a few samples of this study predate the infection). Cell type and time point are not known.

The chain couples TRBV4-1 to TRBJ1-2, with unresolved D. CDR1 and CDR2 (germline): MGHRA, YSYEKL. Trimming left V 0 bases short and J 8 bases short, with 10 bases between. CDR3 length equals 13 residues. The CDR3 protein is CASSQERMGGYTF. For the CDR3, the DNA is TGCGCCAGCAGCCAAGAAAGGATGGGCGGCTACACCTTC.

In its sample, this clonotype was seen a few times. The genes are TRBV29-1 and TRBJ1-5; D is uncertain. CDR1 and CDR2 (germline): SQVTM, ANQGSEA. Between the trimmed V and J ends, which lost 7 bases and 7 bases, there was a span of 14 bases. The CDR3 loop spans 12 amino acids. Here the CDR3 reads CSENREGQPQHF. The CDR3 DNA sequence: TGCAGCGAAAACCGGGAGGGACAGCCCCAGCATTTT. Full variable domain (rest looked up from reference TRBV29-1 and TRBJ1-5): SAVISQKPSRDICQRGTSLTIQCQVDSQVTMMFWYRQQPGQSLTLIATANQGSEATYESGFVIDKFPISRPNLTFSTLTVSNMSPEDSSIYLCSENREGQPQHFGDGTRLSIL.

This clonotype was counted only a few times. The gene calls are TRBV6-1 and TRBJ2-3; weak D call: TRBD2 (7 bases). Per the germline V gene, CDR1 is MNHNS and CDR2 is SASEGT. The CDR3 consists of 17 residues. The V and J ends lost 8 bases and 2 bases respectively, with 23 bases between them. The CDR3 reads CASPLWRGPAVTDTQYF. The CDR3 nucleotides read TGTGCCAGCCCTCTCTGGCGGGGGCCAGCAGTCACAGATACGCAGTATTTT.

This clonotype has more than one count but fewer than ten. The chain uses TRBV7-6 and TRBJ2-7; possibly TRBD2 for D (6 bases). Germline assignment: CDR1 SGHVS and CDR2 FNYEAQ. This CDR3 comprises 15 residues. Deletions cut 3 bases from V and 7 bases from J, with 19 bases between. CDR3 sequence (DNA): TGTGCCAGCAGCTTTGGTGGGTACGGGGGTAGAGAGCAGTACTTC. Its protein product is CASSFGGYGGREQYF.

This clonotype appeared a few times. The chain uses TRBV20-1 and TRBJ2-1; 7 nucleotides line up with TRBD1. Germline CDR1 DFQATT, CDR2 SNEGSKA (reference sequence). This CDR3 comprises 14 residues. The V gene end was trimmed by 7 bases and the J gene end by 7 bases; junction bases not matched to a gene: 13. The CDR3 loop is CSGTSQGKRNEQFF. For the CDR3, the DNA is TGCAGTGGAACGTCACAGGGGAAAAGGAATGAGCAGTTCTTC.

The gene calls are TRBV20-1 and TRBJ2-6; D is unresolved. Per germline, CDR1 DFQATT and CDR2 SNEGSKA (reference sequence). V was shortened by 0 bases and J by 0 bases, with 9 bases between the two germline ends. This CDR3 contains 16 residues. DNA of the CDR3: TGCAGTGCTAGAGATCTAGAAGTCTCTGGGGCCAACGTCCTGACTTTC. As protein: CSARDLEVSGANVLTF.

The chain employs TRBV7-9 and TRBJ1-3; TRBD1 matches at 10 bases. The CDR3 spans 17 residues. CDR1 SEHNR and CDR2 FQNEAQ come from the germline V gene (reference sequence). Trimming removed 2 bases from V and 0 bases from J; junction bases left unmatched: 4. CDR3 amino acids: CASSLRGQGSSGNTIYF. The CDR3 DNA reads TGTGCCAGCAGCTTACGGGGACAGGGGAGCTCTGGAAACACCATATATTTT.

This clonotype was seen more than once but under ten times. The CDR3: CASAPGATYNEQFF. CDR3 coding DNA: TGCGCCAGCGCGCCGGGGGCGACTTACAATGAGCAGTTCTTC. The genes are TRBV5-1 and TRBJ2-1; D possibly matches TRBD1 or TRBD2 (6 bases each). V was cut by 7 bases and J by 4 bases, with 15 bases left in between. This CDR3 is 14 amino acids long. CDR1 is SGHRS and CDR2 is YFSETQ in the germline V gene. Full variable domain (outside the CDR3, taken from reference TRBV5-1 and TRBJ2-1): KAGVTQTPRYLIKTRGQQVTLSCSPISGHRSVSWYQQTPGQGLQFLFEYFSETQRNKGNFPGRFSGRQFSNSRSEMNVSTLELGDSALYLCASAPGATYNEQFFGPGTRLTVL.

This clonotype was seen a few times. The chain employs TRBV7-6 and TRBJ1-6; a weak D match, TRBD1 (5 bases). The CDR3 length is 15 residues. Per germline, CDR1 SGHVS and CDR2 FNYEAQ. Trimming left V 5 bases short and J 7 bases short, with 15 bases between. The CDR3 reads CASSDGAEDNSPLHF. CDR3 nucleotides: TGTGCCAGCAGCGACGGGGCGGAAGACAATTCACCCCTCCACTTT.

This clonotype came up a few times. The gene calls are TRBV12-3 or TRBV12-4 and TRBJ2-7; TRBD2 matches at 8 bases. The CDR3 spans 15 residues. The trim removed 6 bases at V and 0 bases at J, leaving 7 bases unmatched. The CDR3 reads CASSTTSGSSYEQYF. For the CDR3, the DNA is TGTGCCAGCAGCACTACTAGCGGTAGCTCCTACGAGCAGTACTTC.

The chain is built from TRBV7-8 and TRBJ2-5; D is perhaps TRBD1 (6 bases). The germline V gene has CDR1 SGHVS and CDR2 FQNEAQ. This CDR3 comprises 14 residues. Trimming cost V 1 base and J 4 bases, with 10 bases left between them. CDR3 nucleotide sequence: TGTGCCAGCAGCTTAGGGGGGCAGGGAGAGACCCAGTACTTC. Translation: CASSLGGQGETQYF.

This clonotype was observed many times. The rearrangement joins TRBV15 to TRBJ1-5, with D possibly TRBD1 on 6 matching bases. The V gene lost 0 bases and the J gene lost 6 bases, with 12 bases spanning the gap. CDR1 is LNHNV, CDR2 YYDKDF, per germline (reference sequence). This CDR3 is 15 amino acids long. CDR3 sequence: CATSRETQGGQPQHF. The CDR3 DNA follows: TGTGCCACCAGCAGAGAGACACAGGGAGGTCAGCCCCAGCATTTT.

This clonotype was observed a handful of times. The chain joins TRBV7-2 to TRBJ2-1; 7 nucleotides match TRBD2. The J segment lost 8 bases and the V segment lost 5 bases, leaving 9 bases of the junction unmatched. Germline CDR1 is SGHTA and CDR2 is FQGNSA. CDR3 length equals 14 residues. The CDR3, as DNA: TGTGCCAGCAGCCAGTATTGGGGGGGAGATGAGCAGTTCTTC. Protein: CASSQYWGGDEQFF.

The V call is TRBV4-1, the J call TRBJ2-3; D is unresolved. V gave up 0 bases and J gave up 0 bases, with 10 bases separating them. This CDR3 region has 16 residues. The germline CDR1 and CDR2 sequences are MGHRA and YSYEKL. CDR3 sequence: CASSQESSPSTDTQYF. DNA for the CDR3: TGCGCCAGCAGCCAAGAGTCCAGCCCTAGCACAGATACGCAGTATTTT.

This clonotype was found a few times. This chain joins TRBV12-3 or TRBV12-4 and TRBJ1-5; D is uncertain. The CDR3 totals 13 residues. V was cut by 6 bases and J by 0 bases, with 6 bases left in between. The CDR3 spells CASRDVSNQPQHF. CDR3 DNA sequence: TGTGCCAGCAGGGACGTTAGCAATCAGCCCCAGCATTTT.

This chain links TRBV6-5 with TRBJ2-5; TRBD1 is a possible D gene (6 bases). Between the trimmed V and J ends, which lost 5 bases and 2 bases, there was a span of 15 bases. Germline assignment: CDR1 MNHEY and CDR2 SVGAGI. This CDR3 has 15 amino acids. CDR3 loop: CASSRRGVGQETQYF. In DNA form, the CDR3 reads TGTGCCAGCAGTCGCAGGGGAGTCGGACAAGAGACCCAGTACTTC.

The chain uses TRBV7-8 and TRBJ2-3; TRBD2 is a possible D gene (5 bases). Looked up from germline, CDR1 is SGHVS and CDR2 is FQNEAQ. V dropped 5 bases and J dropped 3 bases, with 15 bases sitting between them. The CDR3 loop spans 15 amino acids. This chain's CDR3 is CASSPISSGTDTQYF. Written as DNA, the CDR3 is TGTGCCAGCAGCCCCATATCCAGCGGAACAGATACGCAGTATTTT.

This clonotype has only a few counts. The chain joins TRBV10-3 to TRBJ2-3; TRBD1 matches 7 bases. In germline, CDR1 is ENHRY, CDR2 SYGVKD. After removal of 0 bases from V and 4 bases from J, the junction contained 4 bases not matched to a gene. This CDR3 spans 15 amino acids. In nucleotides, the CDR3 is TGTGCCATCAGTGAGTCGAGACAGGGCGCAGATACGCAGTATTTT. This codes for CAISESRQGADTQYF.

This clonotype was observed at least ten times. V usage is TRBV7-6 and J usage is TRBJ2-2, with 8 bases fitting TRBD2. The CDR3 consists of 17 residues. Germline CDR1 is SGHVS and CDR2 is FNYEAQ. V was pared by 5 bases and J by 4 bases, with 12 bases of the junction left unmatched. In DNA, the CDR3 is TGTGCCAGCAGCCCGGGACGAGCGGGGGTGACCACCGGGGAGCTGTTTTTT. This encodes CASSPGRAGVTTGELFF.

The gene calls are TRBV15 and TRBJ2-2, with a possible D match to TRBD2 (6 bases). Trimming stripped 0 bases from V and 1 base from J, with 18 bases between. This CDR3 has 19 residues. Germline values: CDR1 LNHNV, CDR2 YYDKDF (reference sequence). CDR3 sequence reads: CATSRDFGVGGKNTGELFF. The CDR3 nucleotides are TGTGCCACCAGCAGAGATTTTGGTGTTGGGGGGAAGAACACCGGGGAGCTGTTTTTT.

V usage is TRBV6-6 and J usage is TRBJ2-5; D is undetermined. Germline CDR1 is MNHNY and CDR2 is SVGAGI (reference sequence). The ends were cut back, 7 bases at V and 5 bases at J, with 8 bases in the middle. This CDR3 contains 11 residues. The CDR3 here is CASTVGETQYF. CDR3 DNA sequence: TGTGCCAGCACTGTCGGGGAGACCCAGTACTTC.

The gene calls are TRBV6-2 or TRBV6-3 and TRBJ1-6; D not certain. Trimming removed 4 bases at V and 10 bases at J, with 8 bases between. Germline assignment: CDR1 MNHEY and CDR2 SVGEGT. This CDR3 has 12 residues. CDR3 DNA sequence: TGTGCCAGCAGTTGCGCGCGGTCACCCCTCCACTTT. This codes for CASSCARSPLHF.

This clonotype was found once. The gene calls are TRBV24-1 and TRBJ1-5; no clear D. Germline CDR1 reads KGHDR; CDR2 reads SFDVKD. V lost 7 bases and J 3 bases, leaving 6 bases between the germline ends. CDR3 length: 12 residues. CDR3 nucleotides: TGTGCCACCAGCCACAACAATCAGCCCCAGCATTTT. It specifies CATSHNNQPQHF.

This chain joins TRBV29-1 and TRBJ1-5; D not certain. The CDR3 runs 14 residues. Trimming stripped 6 bases from V and 5 bases from J, with 17 bases between. CDR1 and CDR2 (germline): SQVTM, ANQGSEA. CDR3 nucleotides: TGCAGCGTAGCGCTGGGTGGGAGGGATCAGCCCCAGCATTTT. Translated: CSVALGGRDQPQHF.

The rearrangement links TRBV3-1 to TRBJ1-2; 9 bases align to TRBD1. After removal of 9 bases from V and 8 bases from J, the junction contained 10 bases not matched to a gene. CDR1 LGHDT and CDR2 YNNKEL come from the germline V gene (reference sequence). The CDR3 spans 13 residues. The CDR3 reads CASADRGMSGYTF. In DNA form, the CDR3 reads TGTGCCAGTGCGGACAGGGGAATGAGCGGCTACACCTTC.

The chain has TRBV10-2 and TRBJ2-7; no definite D call. V was clipped by 3 bases and J by 4 bases, with 13 bases between them. The CDR3 is made up of 14 amino acids. Per germline, CDR1 WSHSY and CDR2 SAAADI. DNA of the CDR3: TGCGCCAGCAGTGATTGGGCACTTCCGTACGAGCAGTACTTC. Translating gives CASSDWALPYEQYF.

The chain combines TRBV29-1 with TRBJ2-1, with 7 bases that match TRBD1. Germline CDR1 and CDR2: SQVTM and ANQGSEA. This CDR3 comprises 12 residues. With V trimmed by 6 bases and J by 8 bases, 7 bases remained unmatched. CDR3 in amino acids: CSVRTQGDEQFF. In nucleotides, the CDR3 is TGCAGCGTCCGCACCCAGGGGGATGAGCAGTTCTTC.

J is TRBJ1-1 and V is TRBV21-1; the table's D gene call, TRBD1, was not cross checked with the DNA. TRBV21-1 is annotated as a pseudogene. CDR3 size: 14 residues. CDR3 sequence reads: CASSKGQGVTEAFF. Here the CDR3 DNA reads TGTGCCAGCAGCAAAGGGCAGGGGGTCACTGAAGCTTTCTTT.